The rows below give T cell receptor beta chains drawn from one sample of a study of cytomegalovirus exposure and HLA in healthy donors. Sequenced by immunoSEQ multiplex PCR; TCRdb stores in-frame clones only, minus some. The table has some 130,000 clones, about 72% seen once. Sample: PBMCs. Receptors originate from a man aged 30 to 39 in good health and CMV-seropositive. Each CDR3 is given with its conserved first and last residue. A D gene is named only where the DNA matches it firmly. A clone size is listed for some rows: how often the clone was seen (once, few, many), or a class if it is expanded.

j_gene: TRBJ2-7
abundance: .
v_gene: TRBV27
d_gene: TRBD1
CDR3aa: CASSPDRGTSYEQYF
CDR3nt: TGTGCCAGCAGTCCCGACAGGGGTACTTCCTACGAGCAGTACTTC

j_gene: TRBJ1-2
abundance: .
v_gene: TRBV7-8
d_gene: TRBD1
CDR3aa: CASSEDRGYGYTF
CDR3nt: TGTGCCAGCAGCGAGGACAGGGGCTATGGCTACACCTTC

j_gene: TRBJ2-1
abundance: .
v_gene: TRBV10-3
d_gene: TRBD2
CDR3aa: CAISDLLAGLNEQFF
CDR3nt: TGTGCCATCAGTGACCTACTAGCGGGACTAAATGAGCAGTTCTTC

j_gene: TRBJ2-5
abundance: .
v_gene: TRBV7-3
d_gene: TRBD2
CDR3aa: CASSLNTGGETQYF
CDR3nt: TGTGCCAGCAGCTTAAATACGGGGGGAGAGACCCAGTACTTC

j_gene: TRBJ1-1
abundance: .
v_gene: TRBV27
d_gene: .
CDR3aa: CASSFYSYGGEAFF
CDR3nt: TGTGCCAGCAGTTTCTACTCGTATGGTGGTGAAGCTTTCTTT

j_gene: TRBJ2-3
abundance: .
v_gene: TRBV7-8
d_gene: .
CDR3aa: CASSNSLVTDTQYF
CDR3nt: TGTGCCAGCAGCAACAGCTTAGTCACAGATACGCAGTATTTT

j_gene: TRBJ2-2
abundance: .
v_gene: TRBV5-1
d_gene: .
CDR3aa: CASRVETNTGELFF
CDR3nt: TGCGCCAGCAGGGTGGAGACGAACACCGGGGAGCTGTTTTTT

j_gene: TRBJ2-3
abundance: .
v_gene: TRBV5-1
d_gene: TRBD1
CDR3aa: CASSLGWGQGSRDTQYF
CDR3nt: TGCGCCAGCAGCTTGGGCTGGGGACAGGGGTCTCGGGATACGCAGTATTTT

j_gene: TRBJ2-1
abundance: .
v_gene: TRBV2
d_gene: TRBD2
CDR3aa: CASKREGAGQKFF
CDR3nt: TGTGCCAGCAAGAGGGAGGGTGCGGGCCAGAAGTTCTTC

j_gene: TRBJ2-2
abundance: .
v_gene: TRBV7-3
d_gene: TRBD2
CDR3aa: CASSSQGSGRSTTGELFF
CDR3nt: TGTGCCAGCAGCTCCCAGGGTAGCGGGAGATCGACCACCGGGGAGCTGTTTTTT

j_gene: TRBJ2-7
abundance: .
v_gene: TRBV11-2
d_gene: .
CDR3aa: CASSSTGHAYEQYF
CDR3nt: TGTGCCAGCAGCTCGACAGGTCATGCTTACGAGCAGTACTTC

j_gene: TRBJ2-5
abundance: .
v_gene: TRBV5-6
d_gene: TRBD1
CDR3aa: CASSWTGRLQETQYF
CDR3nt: TGTGCCAGCAGCTGGACAGGCAGACTGCAAGAGACCCAGTACTTC

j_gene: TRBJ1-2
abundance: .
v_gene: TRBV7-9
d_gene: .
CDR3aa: CASSWGGNGYTF
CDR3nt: TGTGCCAGCAGCTGGGGGGGGAATGGCTACACCTTC

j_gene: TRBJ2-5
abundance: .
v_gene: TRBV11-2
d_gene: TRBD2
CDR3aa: CASSGTGTSGRAAETQYF
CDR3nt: TGTGCCAGCAGCGGAACCGGGACTAGCGGGAGGGCCGCGGAGACCCAGTACTTC

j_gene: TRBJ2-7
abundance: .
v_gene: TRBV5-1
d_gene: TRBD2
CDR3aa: CASSLGAGASYEQYF
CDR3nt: TGCGCCAGCAGCTTGGGAGCGGGAGCATCCTACGAGCAGTACTTC

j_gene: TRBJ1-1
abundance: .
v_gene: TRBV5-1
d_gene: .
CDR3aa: CASSVAYNRVLNTEAFF
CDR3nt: TGCGCCAGCAGCGTCGCATATAACAGGGTCTTGAACACTGAAGCTTTCTTT

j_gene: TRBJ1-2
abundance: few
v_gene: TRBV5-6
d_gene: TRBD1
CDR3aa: CASSDRDRGRGYTF
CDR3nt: TGTGCCAGCAGCGACCGGGACAGGGGTCGAGGCTACACCTTC

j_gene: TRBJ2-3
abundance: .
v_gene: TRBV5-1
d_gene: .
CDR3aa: CASSLADYVDTQYF
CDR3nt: TGCGCCAGCAGCTTGGCAGACTATGTAGATACGCAGTATTTT

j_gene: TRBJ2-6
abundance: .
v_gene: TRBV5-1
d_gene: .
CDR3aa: CASSWMPGQGGLSGANVLTF
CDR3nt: TGCGCCAGCAGCTGGATGCCGGGACAAGGGGGTTTATCTGGGGCCAACGTCCTGACTTTC

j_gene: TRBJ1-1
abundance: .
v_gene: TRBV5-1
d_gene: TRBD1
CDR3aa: CASSFLTGEVRTEAFF
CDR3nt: TGCGCCAGCAGCTTCCTGACAGGGGAGGTTCGAACTGAAGCTTTCTTT

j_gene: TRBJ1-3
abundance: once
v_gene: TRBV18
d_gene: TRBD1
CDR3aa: CASSPDTTGGTPGNTIYF
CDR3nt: TGTGCCAGCTCACCAGATACTACAGGGGGCACACCGGGAAACACCATATATTTT

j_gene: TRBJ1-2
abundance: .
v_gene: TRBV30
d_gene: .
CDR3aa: CAWAWGPYGCTF
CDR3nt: TGTGCCTGGGCCTGGGGGCCCTATGGCTGCACCTTC

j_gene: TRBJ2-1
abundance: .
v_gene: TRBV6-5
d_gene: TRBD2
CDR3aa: CASSYGWGGLYNEQFF
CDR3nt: TGTGCCAGCAGTTACGGATGGGGGGGACTCTACAATGAGCAGTTCTTC

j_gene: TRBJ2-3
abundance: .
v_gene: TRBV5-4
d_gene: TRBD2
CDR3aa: CASSAGGGRALRGTQYF
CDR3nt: TGTGCCAGCAGCGCAGGCGGCGGGAGGGCCCTCCGGGGTACGCAGTATTTT

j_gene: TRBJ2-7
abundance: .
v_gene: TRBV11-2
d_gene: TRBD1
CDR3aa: CASSAGQGAEQYF
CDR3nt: TGTGCCAGCAGCGCAGGACAGGGGGCCGAGCAGTACTTC

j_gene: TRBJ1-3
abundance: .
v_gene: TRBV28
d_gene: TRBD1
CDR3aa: CASSGQGTGNTIYF
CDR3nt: TGTGCCAGCAGTGGACAGGGGACAGGAAACACCATATATTTT

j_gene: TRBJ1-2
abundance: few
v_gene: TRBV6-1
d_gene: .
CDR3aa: CAISPDWWQGGGYTF
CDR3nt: TGTGCCATCAGCCCGGATTGGTGGCAGGGCGGTGGCTACACCTTC